The clone carrying this T cell receptor beta chain appeared a single time. This specimen belongs to a study of blood T cell repertoires in COVID-19. For the study at large: From the United States, Italy and Spain came samples of acute and convalescent COVID-19. In each case, the material was cDNA or gDNA derived from T cells, B-cell-depleted T cells, or PBMCs.

Those who participated ranged in age from roughly 18 to 89 years and resided in approximately 23 US areas. From germline, CDR1 is MNHNS and CDR2 SASEGT. V was pared by 2 bases and J by 2 bases, with 6 bases of the junction left unmatched. The CDR3 is 15 amino acids. Per the study methods: Reference gene primer amplification yielded estimated nucleated cell counts. The table came from immunoSEQ multiplex PCR; TCRdb's copy has only in-frame clones and leaves some out. The DNA was the basis for D and trimming; V, J and clone size are from that table. The sample includes approximately 200,000 clones, around 84% seen only once; the top ten take around 19%.

This clonotype was obtained from a middle-aged man who had recovered from COVID-19. Sequencing was done on a sample of PBMCs or T cells enriched from blood (not recorded which). The chain uses TRBV6-1 and TRBJ2-7, with 7 bases lining up with TRBD1. The DNA of the CDR3 is TGTGCCAGCAGTGAAATTTGGGACAGAACCTACGAGCAGTACTTC. Protein product: CASSEIWDRTYEQYF.